The clone carrying this T cell receptor beta chain has just one count. The data are from a study of T cell responses to AZD1222 COVID-19 vaccine. The data were produced by immunoSEQ multiplex PCR, yet TCRdb's version contains in-frame clones alone and is incomplete. The data contain about 77,000 clones, about 92% of them singletons. Second doses that came at about 4 or about 12 weeks were put together. Germline CDR1 SGHVS, CDR2 FQNEAQ. V gave up 10 bases and J gave up 5 bases, with 20 bases separating them. The CDR3 runs to 15 residues. This chain joins TRBV7-8 and TRBJ2-2; possible D gene TRBD2, 5 bases. The sequencing used peripheral blood, collected 28 days after the second AZD1222 dose. The sequence was obtained from an adult who received the AZD1222 COVID-19 vaccine. CDR3 amino acids: CATPRRSRRTGELFF. The DNA for the CDR3 is TGTGCCACCCCTCGCCGGTCAAGGAGGACCGGGGAGCTGTTTTTT.